Following are 9 T cell receptor beta chains from one sample sequenced in a study of T cell changes during pregnancy in multiple sclerosis. Assay used: immunoSEQ multiplex PCR; TCRdb lists only in-frame clones, some missing. Among around 60,000 clones, roughly 93% were seen once, and the ten largest hold approximately 1.7%. Sequenced material: peripheral blood, taken after pregnancy. The receptors derive from a female donor with multiple sclerosis, enrolled in a pregnancy study.

CDR3 amino acids: CASSASGEFSETDTQYF. The DNA of the CDR3 is TGTGCCAGCAGCGCCTCAGGGGAGTTTAGCGAGACAGATACGCAGTATTTT. The rearrangement uses TRBV7-3 and TRBJ2-3, with D maybe TRBD1 (6 bases). The CDR3 sequence is 17 residues long. Looked up from germline, CDR1 is SGHTA and CDR2 is FQGTGA. The germline V and J ends were trimmed by 5 bases and 3 bases, with 21 bases remaining between them.

The V and J genes are TRBV6-5 and TRBJ2-1; D is possibly TRBD2 (5 bases). The germline CDR1 and CDR2 sequences are MNHEY and SVGAGI. With 5 bases removed from V and 4 bases from J, the gap between germline ends came to 9 bases. This CDR3 spans 13 amino acids. Here the CDR3 DNA reads TGTGCCAGCAGTGCCCGGGGATACAATGAGCAGTTCTTC. Translation gives CASSARGYNEQFF.

This clone is a singleton in its sample. V and J are TRBV5-4 and TRBJ2-7, with 8 bases lining up with TRBD2. The CDR3 is made up of 16 amino acids. The J segment lost 2 bases and the V segment lost 0 bases, leaving 7 bases of the junction unmatched. CDR1 SGHNT and CDR2 YYREEE come from the germline V gene (reference sequence). The CDR3 bases are TGTGCCAGCAGCTTGGAGGTTAGCGGGGCCCCCTACGAGCAGTACTTC. Encoded protein: CASSLEVSGAPYEQYF.

The chain carries TRBV7-2 and TRBJ2-7; tentative D call: TRBD2 (6 bases). The CDR3 is 16 amino acids. The germline V gene encodes CDR1 SGHTA and CDR2 FQGNSA. V lost 5 bases and J 4 bases, leaving 21 bases between the germline ends. The CDR3: CASSLEDYRENYEQYF. The CDR3 nucleotides read TGTGCCAGCAGCCTAGAGGACTACCGAGAGAATTACGAGCAGTACTTC.

This chain links TRBV19 with TRBJ1-1; TRBD1 is a possible D gene (5 bases). The length of the CDR3 is 15 residues. Germline lookup yields CDR1 LNHDA and CDR2 SQIVND (reference sequence). Trimming took 5 bases from V and 3 from J, leaving 16 bases between them. CDR3 coding DNA: TGTGCCAGTAGTTGGTCAGGGCGGTTGGACACTGAAGCTTTCTTT. The encoded protein is CASSWSGRLDTEAFF.

The chain uses TRBV29-1 and TRBJ1-1; D is unclear. The V end lost 7 bases, the J end lost 7 bases, and 16 bases lay between the germline ends. Germline CDR1 reads SQVTM; CDR2 reads ANQGSEA. The CDR3 extends over 12 amino acids. The CDR3 spells CSATLIDGEAFF. For the CDR3, the DNA is TGCAGCGCCACTCTCATTGATGGTGAAGCTTTCTTT.

This clone has a handful of counts. This specimen includes other DNA sequences encoding the same CDR3. CDR3 nucleotide sequence: TGTGCCAGCAGTCCTAGCGGGAGGGCCTACAATGAGCAGTTCTTC. Translated: CASSPSGRAYNEQFF. The chain carries TRBV27 and TRBJ2-1; 12 nucleotides agree with TRBD2. CDR3 length: 15 amino acids. In germline, CDR1 is MNHEY, CDR2 SMNVEV (reference sequence). The trim removed 5 bases at V and 2 bases at J, leaving 1 base unmatched.

This chain connects TRBV4-3 to TRBJ1-1, with no clear D. Between the trimmed V and J ends, which lost 0 bases and 7 bases, there was a span of 15 bases. This CDR3 has 15 amino acids. CDR1 is LGHNA and CDR2 is YSLEER in the germline V gene. The CDR3 here is CASSQDRSETGEAFF. CDR3 DNA: TGCGCCAGCAGCCAAGATCGTTCTGAAACGGGTGAAGCTTTCTTT.

The V call is TRBV4-3, the J call TRBJ1-1; 8 bases fit TRBD1. The CDR3 contains 15 residues. Germline V gene sequence: CDR1 LGHNA, CDR2 YSLEER. J was trimmed by 5 bases and V by 0 bases; bases with no gene match: 5. This chain's CDR3 is CASSQDTGGLTEAFF. As DNA, the CDR3 is TGCGCCAGCAGCCAAGATACAGGGGGTTTGACTGAAGCTTTCTTT.